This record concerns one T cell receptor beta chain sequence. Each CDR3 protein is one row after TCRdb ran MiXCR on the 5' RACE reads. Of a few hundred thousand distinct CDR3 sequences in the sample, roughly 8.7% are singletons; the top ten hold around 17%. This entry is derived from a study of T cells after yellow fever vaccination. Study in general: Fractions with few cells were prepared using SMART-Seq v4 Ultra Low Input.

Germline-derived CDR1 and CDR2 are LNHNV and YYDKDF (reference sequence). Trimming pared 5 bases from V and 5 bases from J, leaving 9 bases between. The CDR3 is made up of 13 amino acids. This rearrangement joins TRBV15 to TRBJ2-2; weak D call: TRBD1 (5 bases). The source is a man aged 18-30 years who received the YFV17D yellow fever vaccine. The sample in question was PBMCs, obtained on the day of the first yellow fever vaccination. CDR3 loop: CATSFRGTGELFF. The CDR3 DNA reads TGTGCCACCAGCTTTAGGGGAACCGGGGAGCTGTTTTTT.